The source of this TCR beta chain is a study of CD8 T cells in ankylosing spondylitis. The ends were cut back, 0 bases at V and 7 bases at J, with 15 bases in the middle. The CDR3 is made up of 14 amino acids. Per germline, CDR1 DFQATT and CDR2 SNEGSKA (reference sequence). This clonotype was seen at least ten times. Molecular-barcoded quantitative 5'-RACE produced these TCR beta libraries. From the 5' RACE reads, TCRdb called clonotypes with MiXCR, one entry per CDR3 protein. This table has about 130,000 distinct CDR3 sequences, 6% to 8% appearing once. This TCR was sampled from a female donor with ankylosing spondylitis or in good health (not recorded which). The sample consisted of blood, either unsorted or a sorted T cell fraction (not recorded which). The chain combines TRBV20-1 with TRBJ1-1, with a possible D match to TRBD1 (5 bases). The chain's CDR3 is CSARDVFVTVEAFF. The CDR3 nucleotides are TGCAGTGCTAGAGATGTTTTCGTGACAGTTGAAGCTTTCTTT.